This TCR beta chain was recorded in a study of technical replicates of blood from several donors. This clone has only one observation. Generated by immunoSEQ multiplex PCR, the TCRdb table keeps only in-frame clones and is missing some. The sample yields about 88,000 clones, approximately 94% seen once. Germline CDR1 KGHSH, CDR2 LQKENI. This CDR3 comprises 16 residues. The V end lost 0 bases, the J end lost 1 base, and 10 bases lay between the germline ends. The source is a human donor in good health. The sample consisted of T cells isolated from PBMCs. The genes are TRBV18 and TRBJ1-3, with a weak D call TRBD1 (6 bases). CDR3 protein: CASSPPQQGSGNTIYF. Written as DNA, the CDR3 is TGTGCCAGCTCACCACCGCAACAGGGATCTGGAAACACCATATATTTT.